The 14 T cell receptor beta chains listed next were all sequenced from one sample in a study of HIV-infected patients and healthy controls. 500 ng RNA was reverse transcribed with alpha and beta constant-region primers. Separate chain-specific third strand synthesis with multiplexing indices produced the alpha and beta libraries. In TCRdb, the 5' RACE reads were re-called with MiXCR into one record per CDR3 protein. The sample holds roughly 6,600 distinct CDR3 sequences, roughly 10% seen once. Roughly three months, about 14 weeks, into antiretroviral therapy, follow-up blood was collected. All unsorted peripheral T cells were captured because whole blood was used without fractionation. Material: blood, obtained during antiretroviral therapy. Every receptor here comes from an adult with HIV infection.

Sample share makes this clonotype medium-sized (0.01 to 0.1%). The CDR3 region is CASSLLISDNEQFF. CDR3 DNA: TGTGCCAGCAGTTTACTTATCTCTGACAATGAGCAGTTCTTC. V and J are TRBV28 and TRBJ2-1; no reliable D call. CDR3 length: 14 residues. V dropped 2 bases and J dropped 5 bases, with 10 bases sitting between them. The germline V gene has CDR1 MDHEN and CDR2 SYDVKM.

In this sample, this clonotype turned up many times. The rearrangement links TRBV19 to TRBJ2-7, with D uncertain. V was cut by 4 bases and J by 3 bases, with 4 bases left in between. The V gene's germline CDR1 is LNHDA and CDR2 SQIVND (reference sequence). The CDR3 contains 11 residues. CDR3 protein: CASSNFYEQYF. The DNA of the CDR3 is TGTGCCAGTAGTAACTTCTACGAGCAGTACTTC.

This clonotype is categorized as medium-sized. The rearrangement links TRBV7-2 to TRBJ2-7; D could derive from TRBD1 or TRBD2 (5 bases each). V was clipped by 2 bases and J by 6 bases, with 17 bases between them. CDR3 length equals 15 residues. Germline assignment: CDR1 SGHTA and CDR2 FQGNSA. CDR3 in DNA: TGTGCCAGCAGCTTAACCGGGACGTGGCGTGGCGAGCAGTACTTC. Its protein is CASSLTGTWRGEQYF.

This clonotype rates as medium-sized. The V and J genes are TRBV20-1 and TRBJ2-3, with 7 bases aligning to TRBD2. The length of the CDR3 is 18 residues. Germline V gene sequence: CDR1 DFQATT, CDR2 SNEGSKA (reference sequence). V dropped 1 base and J dropped 0; count of bases not matched to a gene: 13. This CDR3 reads CSARGALRGVHSTDTQYF. The CDR3 DNA reads TGCAGTGCTAGAGGTGCACTCCGGGGGGTCCATAGCACAGATACGCAGTATTTT.

Ten or more counts support this clonotype. The chain has TRBV29-1 and TRBJ2-5; weak D call: TRBD1 (5 bases). Germline CDR1 is SQVTM and CDR2 is ANQGSEA. The ends were cut back, 4 bases at V and 7 bases at J, with 19 bases in the middle. The CDR3 sequence is 14 residues long. The CDR3 DNA reads TGCAGCGTTGTCTATGGCTTAGGGGTCGGGACCCAGTACTTC. Its protein product is CSVVYGLGVGTQYF.

The chain is built from TRBV19 and TRBJ2-1, with 10 bases identical to TRBD1. This CDR3 is built from 17 residues. The V segment lost 8 bases and the J segment 3 bases; nucleotides outside the gene matches: 13. The germline CDR1 and CDR2 sequences are LNHDA and SQIVND (reference sequence). CDR3 region: CASARTGGLVDYNEQFF. The CDR3 nucleotides read TGTGCCAGTGCCCGGACAGGGGGGTTAGTGGACTACAATGAGCAGTTCTTC.

This clonotype showed up many times. The chain combines TRBV12-3 or TRBV12-4 with TRBJ2-1, with 10 nucleotides matching TRBD2. V gave up 3 bases and J gave up 6 bases; unmatched junction bases: 5. This CDR3 spans 15 amino acids. The CDR3 sequence is CASSFFSGGSNEQFF. The CDR3 bases are TGTGCCAGCAGTTTCTTTAGCGGGGGGAGCAATGAGCAGTTCTTC.

This clonotype was counted between two and nine times. The chain joins TRBV6-6 to TRBJ1-5; TRBD1 might be the D (6 bases). This CDR3 has 15 amino acids. Germline values: CDR1 MNHNY, CDR2 SVGAGI (reference sequence). Trimming removed 8 bases from V and 0 bases from J, with 14 bases in between. CDR3 amino acids: CASGKDRLSNQPQHF. In DNA form, the CDR3 reads TGTGCCAGCGGCAAGGACAGACTTAGCAATCAGCCCCAGCATTTT.

This clonotype was observed many times. The junction and the germline gene differ at one end; a read error may be behind it. This chain connects TRBV2 to TRBJ2-7; TRBD1 agrees at 11 bases. CDR3 size: 14 residues. Germline loops: CDR1 SNHLY, CDR2 FYNNEI. The CDR3 spells CASSEGRDRGALGF. Written as DNA, the CDR3 is TGTGCCAGCAGTGAAGGTCGGGACAGGGGGGCCTTGGGCTTC.

The genes are TRBV20-1 and TRBJ2-3; a possible D gene is TRBD2 (5 bases). There are 13 residues in the CDR3. From germline, CDR1 is DFQATT and CDR2 SNEGSKA (reference sequence). V gave up 3 bases and J gave up 6 bases, with 13 bases separating them. The CDR3, as DNA: TGCAGTGCTAGTAGGCGGGCGGGCGATACGCAGTATTTT. Protein product: CSASRRAGDTQYF.

This clonotype is termed medium-sized. The V call is TRBV28, the J call TRBJ2-7; 7 positions agree with TRBD1. The V and J ends lost 4 bases and 7 bases, in that order; junction bases with no gene match: 4. This CDR3 region has 12 residues. The germline gives CDR1 MDHEN, CDR2 SYDVKM. The CDR3 DNA is TGTGCCAGCAGTTACAGGGGCCTGGAGCAGTACTTC. Translation: CASSYRGLEQYF. Full variable domain (outside the CDR3, taken from reference TRBV28 and TRBJ2-7): DVKVTQSSRYLVKRTGEKVFLECVQDMDHENMFWYRQDPGLGLRLIYFSYDVKMKEKGDIPEGYSVSREKKERFSLILESASTNQTSMYLCASSYRGLEQYFGPGTRLTVT.

Sample share makes this clonotype medium-sized (0.01 to 0.1%). The chain carries TRBV7-9 and TRBJ2-3; no clear D. This CDR3 spans 12 amino acids. The germline CDR1 and CDR2 sequences are SEHNR and FQNEAQ (reference sequence). Trimming removed 3 bases from V and 5 bases from J, with 6 bases in between. CDR3 sequence (DNA): TGTGCCAGCAGCTTGTGGGGAGATACGCAGTATTTT. This translates into CASSLWGDTQYF.

This clonotype has ten or more counts. V usage is TRBV4-1 and J usage is TRBJ2-3; weak D call: TRBD1 (5 bases). CDR1 is MGHRA, CDR2 YSYEKL, per germline. With 0 bases removed from V and 4 bases from J, the gap between germline ends came to 11 bases. The CDR3 has 15 amino acids. CDR3 protein: CASSQDWGAPDTQYF. As DNA, the CDR3 is TGCGCCAGCAGCCAAGATTGGGGCGCCCCAGATACGCAGTATTTT.

This clonotype counts as medium-sized. The V gene is TRBV27, the J gene TRBJ2-1; D gene ambiguous. Germline assignment: CDR1 MNHEY and CDR2 SMNVEV (reference sequence). This CDR3 contains 12 residues. Trimming shortened V by 5 bases and J by 7 bases, and 9 bases separated the two germline ends. CDR3 residues: CASSPWGNEQFF. The CDR3 DNA follows: TGTGCCAGCAGTCCCTGGGGAAATGAGCAGTTCTTC.